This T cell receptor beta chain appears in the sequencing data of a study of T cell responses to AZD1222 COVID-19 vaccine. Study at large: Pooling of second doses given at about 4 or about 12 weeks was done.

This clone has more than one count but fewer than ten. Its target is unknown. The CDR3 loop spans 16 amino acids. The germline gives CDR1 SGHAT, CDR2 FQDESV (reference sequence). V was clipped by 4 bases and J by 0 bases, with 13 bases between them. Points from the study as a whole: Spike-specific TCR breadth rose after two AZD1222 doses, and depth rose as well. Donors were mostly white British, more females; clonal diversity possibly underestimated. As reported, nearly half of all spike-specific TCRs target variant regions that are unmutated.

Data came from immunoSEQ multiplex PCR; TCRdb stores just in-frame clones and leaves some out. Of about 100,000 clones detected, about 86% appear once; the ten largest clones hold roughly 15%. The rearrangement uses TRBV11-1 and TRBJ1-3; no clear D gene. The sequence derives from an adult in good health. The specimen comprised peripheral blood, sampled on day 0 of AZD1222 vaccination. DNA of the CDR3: TGTGCCAGCAGCTGGAGGGCATCAAGCTCTGGAAACACCATATATTTT. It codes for CASSWRASSSGNTIYF.